Listed below are T cell receptor beta chains from one sample, sequenced in a study of CD8 T cells in Susac syndrome. Each CDR3 protein gets one entry after TCRdb re-called the immunoSEQ multiplex PCR reads with MiXCR. The top ten hold over 0.11% of the sample, which has about 160,000 distinct CDR3 sequences, about 93% seen once. Sample: CD4+ T cells from PBMCs. Every receptor here comes from a human donor in good health. Both conserved end residues are part of each CDR3. Fields, in order: V gene, D gene, J gene, clone size, CDR3 protein, CDR3 DNA. A D gene is named only where the DNA matches it firmly. Not every row has a clone size; where given, it reads once, few, many or a size class.

>TRBV4-1|NA|TRBJ2-2|NA
CASSQDPANTGELFF
TGCGCCAGCAGCCAAGACCCAGCGAACACCGGGGAGCTGTTTTTT
>TRBV10-3|NA|TRBJ1-1|NA
CAISERLDTAFF
TGTGCCATCAGTGAACGCCTTGACACTGCTTTCTTT
>TRBV20-1|TRBD2|TRBJ2-1|NA
CSASLIGGAGEQFF
TGCAGTGCTAGTTTAATCGGGGGGGCGGGTGAGCAGTTCTTC
>TRBV6-1|TRBD2|TRBJ2-3|NA
CASSAVPSGAYGDTQYF
TGTGCCAGCAGTGCAGTCCCTAGCGGGGCCTACGGGGATACGCAGTATTTT
>TRBV18|TRBD1|TRBJ2-3|few
CASSSGQGTDTQYF
TGTGCCAGCTCATCCGGACAGGGCACAGATACGCAGTATTTT
>TRBV6-5|TRBD2|TRBJ2-5|NA
CASRWTSKETQYF
TGTGCCAGCAGATGGACTAGCAAAGAGACCCAGTACTTC
>TRBV4-1|TRBD1|TRBJ2-7|NA
CASSQPSGTDTYEQYF
TGCGCCAGCAGCCAACCTTCCGGGACAGACACCTACGAGCAGTACTTC
>TRBV20-1|NA|TRBJ1-1|NA
CSVEAVGGRTEAFF
TGCAGTGTAGAGGCCGTCGGAGGTAGGACTGAAGCTTTCTTT
>TRBV9|NA|TRBJ1-2|NA
CASSRDKEWYTF
TGTGCCAGCAGCCGGGACAAGGAGTGGTACACTTTC
>TRBV3-1|TRBD1|TRBJ1-6|NA
CASSHRTGGAGSPLHF
TGTGCCAGCAGCCATAGGACAGGGGGCGCGGGGTCACCCCTCCACTTT
>TRBV21-1|NA|TRBJ2-7|NA
CASREQYF
TGTGCCAGCAGGGAGCAGTACTTC
>TRBV27|NA|TRBJ1-4|NA
CASRAQGGEKLFF
TGTGCCAGCCGAGCTCAGGGTGGAGAAAAACTGTTTTTT
>TRBV28|TRBD1|TRBJ1-2|NA
CASTPADRALYGYTF
TGTGCCAGCACCCCAGCAGACAGGGCCCTATATGGCTACACCTTC
>TRBV7-3|TRBD2|TRBJ2-1|NA
CASSSRPGGGNEQFF
TGTGCCAGCAGCTCCCGCCCTGGCGGGGGAAATGAGCAGTTCTTC
>TRBV7-9|NA|TRBJ2-3|NA
CASSYRETTGDTQYF
TGTGCCAGCAGCTACCGGGAAACGACAGGAGATACGCAGTATTTT
>TRBV20-1|NA|TRBJ2-3|NA
CSARESLARDTQYF
TGCAGTGCTAGAGAATCCCTAGCAAGAGATACGCAGTATTTT
>TRBV27|TRBD1|TRBJ1-1|NA
CASSFRGGSGEAFF
TGTGCCAGCAGTTTTAGAGGGGGCTCGGGGGAAGCTTTCTTT
>TRBV6-5|NA|TRBJ1-1|NA
CASSGRSGILPEAFF
TGTGCCAGCTCCGGGCGGTCCGGGATCTTGCCTGAAGCTTTCTTT
>TRBV9|NA|TRBJ2-1|NA
CASSDKRGTTSFF
TGTGCCAGCAGCGATAAGCGCGGGACGACGTCGTTCTTC
>TRBV3-1|TRBD1|TRBJ1-2|NA
CASSQEWRTGDYGYTF
TGTGCCAGCAGCCAAGAATGGCGGACAGGAGACTATGGCTACACCTTC
>TRBV4-1|NA|TRBJ1-5|NA
CASSQDQGGIQPQHF
TGCGCCAGCAGCCAAGATCAGGGTGGGATCCAGCCCCAGCATTTT
>TRBV29-1|NA|TRBJ2-1|NA
CSVSVDYNEQFF
TGCAGCGTTAGTGTGGACTACAATGAGCAGTTCTTC
>TRBV5-6|TRBD1|TRBJ1-2|NA
CASSLVHRGENYGYTF
TGTGCCAGCAGCTTGGTCCACAGGGGGGAAAACTATGGCTACACCTTC
>TRBV30|NA|TRBJ2-3|NA
CAWSVLAGSTDTQYF
TGTGCCTGGAGTGTCCTGGCGGGGAGCACAGATACGCAGTATTTT
>TRBV6-4|TRBD1|TRBJ1-1|once
CASSRRGEDTEAFF
TGTGCCAGCAGTCGCAGGGGGGAGGACACTGAAGCTTTCTTT
>TRBV20-1|NA|TRBJ1-3|NA
CSATGTRGSGNTIYF
TGCAGTGCCACCGGTACCCGGGGGTCTGGAAACACCATATATTTT
>TRBV5-1|TRBD2|TRBJ2-5|NA
CASSLGVLAGEETQYF
TGCGCCAGCAGCTTGGGAGTACTAGCGGGGGAAGAGACCCAGTACTTC
>TRBV9|NA|TRBJ2-3|NA
CASTPSDGSTDTQYF
TGTGCCAGCACCCCATCGGACGGTAGCACAGATACGCAGTATTTT
>TRBV5-1|NA|TRBJ1-2|NA
CASSVQGGDGYTF
TGCGCCAGCAGCGTACAGGGAGGGGATGGCTACACCTTC
>TRBV5-1|TRBD1|TRBJ2-7|NA
CASSPGQTTSYEQYF
TGCGCCAGCAGCCCGGGACAGACAACCTCCTACGAGCAGTACTTC
>TRBV14|NA|TRBJ2-5|NA
CASSRFGETQYF
TGTGCCAGCAGCCGATTTGGGGAGACCCAGTACTTC
>TRBV19|NA|TRBJ2-3|NA
CASSARPRDTQYF
TGTGCCAGTAGTGCCCGGCCCAGGGATACGCAGTATTTT
>TRBV3-1|NA|TRBJ1-1|NA
CASSQDHVGNTEAFF
TGTGCCAGCAGCCAAGATCATGTCGGGAACACTGAAGCTTTCTTT
>TRBV29-1|TRBD1|TRBJ1-2|NA
CSVERQGAGGYTF
TGCAGCGTTGAACGACAGGGGGCGGGAGGCTACACCTTC
>TRBV5-1|NA|TRBJ1-3|NA
CASSFRDASSGNTIYF
TGCGCCAGCAGCTTTCGGGACGCGAGCTCTGGAAACACCATATATTTT
>TRBV5-6|NA|TRBJ1-4|NA
CASSLVAPAGEKLFF
TGTGCCAGCAGCTTGGTTGCCCCGGCGGGTGAAAAACTGTTTTTT
>TRBV2|NA|TRBJ2-1|NA
CASSDRSVGEQFF
TGTGCCAGCAGTGATAGGAGCGTCGGAGAGCAGTTCTTC
>TRBV7-8|TRBD2|TRBJ2-7|NA
CASSLEAGGLKPYEQYF
TGTGCCAGCAGCTTAGAGGCGGGGGGCTTAAAACCCTACGAGCAGTACTTC
>TRBV7-2|TRBD2|TRBJ2-7|NA
CASSLRGTSGGFYEQYF
TGTGCCAGCAGCTTAAGAGGAACTAGCGGGGGATTCTACGAGCAGTACTTC
>TRBV4-1|TRBD1|TRBJ1-2|NA
CASSQAYTGDFYGYTF
TGCGCCAGCAGCCAAGCATACACAGGGGACTTTTATGGCTACACCTTC
>TRBV11-1|NA|TRBJ2-2|NA
CASSLVTANTGELFF
TGTGCCAGCAGCTTAGTGACGGCGAACACCGGGGAGCTGTTTTTT
>TRBV9|TRBD1|TRBJ1-6|NA
CASSLSQGAGSPLHF
TGTGCCAGCAGCCTTTCCCAGGGGGCAGGCTCACCCCTCCACTTT
>TRBV2|NA|TRBJ1-6|NA
CASSDLSGSPLHF
TGTGCCAGCAGTGATCTTTCGGGGTCACCCCTCCACTTT
>TRBV20-1|TRBD1|TRBJ1-2|NA
CSAPFDRVSYGYTF
TGCAGTGCGCCGTTTGACAGGGTGTCATATGGCTACACCTTC
>TRBV27|TRBD1|TRBJ2-7|NA
CASRAQGQGAWYEQYF
TGTGCCAGCAGGGCGCAAGGACAGGGGGCTTGGTACGAGCAGTACTTC
>TRBV25-1|NA|TRBJ1-6|NA
CASSAWGGGSPLHF
TGTGCCAGCAGTGCCTGGGGGGGTGGTTCACCCCTCCACTTT
>TRBV29-1|TRBD1|TRBJ2-7|NA
CSVGDRGLEQYF
TGCAGCGTTGGTGACAGGGGGCTGGAGCAGTACTTC
>TRBV5-1|TRBD1|TRBJ2-2|NA
CASSPGQGADTGELFF
TGCGCCAGCAGCCCCGGACAGGGGGCCGACACCGGGGAGCTGTTTTTT
>TRBV20-1|TRBD1|TRBJ2-1|NA
CSAGQGVDEQFF
TGCAGTGCTGGACAGGGTGTCGATGAGCAGTTCTTC
>TRBV7-2|TRBD1|TRBJ2-7|NA
CASSLRTGVNEQYF
TGTGCCAGCAGCTTAAGGACAGGGGTTAACGAGCAGTACTTC
>TRBV5-1|NA|TRBJ2-7|NA
CASSLVGGLGGVEQYF
TGCGCCAGCAGCTTGGTAGGGGGCTTGGGGGGCGTCGAGCAGTACTTC
>TRBV5-1|TRBD1|TRBJ1-4|NA
CASSSGDRHNEKLFF
TGCGCCAGCAGCTCAGGGGACAGACATAATGAAAAACTGTTTTTT
>TRBV12-3/TRBV12-4|TRBD2|TRBJ2-2|NA
CASLGLASTGELFF
TGTGCCAGCCTGGGACTAGCGTCCACCGGGGAGCTGTTTTTT
>TRBV6-1|TRBD1|TRBJ1-5|NA
CASRLRGLGQPQHF
TGTGCCAGCAGACTCAGGGGGTTGGGTCAGCCCCAGCATTTT
>TRBV11-2|NA|TRBJ1-1|NA
CASSAQEGGNTEAFF
TGTGCCAGCAGCGCCCAGGAGGGGGGTAACACTGAAGCTTTCTTT